This TCR beta chain was recovered during a study of blood T cell repertoires in COVID-19 (dated by TCRdb to 2020 to 2021). With regard to the full study: Collaborator samples came from the United States, Italy and Spain and covered acute and convalescent phases of COVID-19. The repertoires were made available in a free public database intended to serve as a resource for research on the immune response to SARS-CoV-2. Samples were obtained from the ongoing ImmuneRACE study (first 160 participants) and from over 1,000 subjects provided by 6 global collaborators. Where available, HLA class I and class II types were obtained from metadata supplied by the sample provider rather than from assay-based typing. Deeply sampled blood TCRbeta repertoires from subjects exposed to, actively infected with, or recovered from COVID-19 were included in the dataset. A de-identified subject ID, COVID-19 status, age in years and sex were almost always included in the sample metadata. The material from the prospective study consisted of cDNA or gDNA derived from T cells, B-cell-depleted T cells, or PBMCs. Study-level results and caveats: The amount of clinical and demographic metadata varied by source and participant and was provided uncurated.

With regard to this clone: Its specific antigen is unknown. Base qualities are missing; no much larger clone stands one base away.

The germline V gene (reference sequence) provides CDR1 LGHDT and CDR2 YNNKEL. V sheds 4 bases and J sheds 1 base, leaving 13 bases between their ends. The CDR3 runs 15 amino acids, cysteine and phenylalanine included. Only CDR3 DNA is held: 45 bases, read in frame from base 1. Enrolling through a virtual design, the prospective study's participants ranged in age from roughly 18 to 90 years and lived across about two dozen United States geographic areas. Cohort assignment in the prospective study relied on participant-reported clinical history from a screening survey and a study questionnaire. Exposed participants had been in contact with someone with a PCR-confirmed or clinician-diagnosed COVID-19 case within 2 weeks of study entry. In the prospective study, mobile phlebotomists collected whole blood, serum and a nasopharyngeal or oropharyngeal swab from each participant. Participants in the prospective study had the option to provide additional blood draws and questionnaires over a 2-month period. Before DNA extraction, blood samples from the prospective study were shipped at room temperature or frozen.

The immunoSEQ Assay, a bias-controlled multiplex PCR, was used to amplify TCRbeta CDR3 regions from genomic DNA. For the original study's pipeline: The number of nucleated cells in each sample was estimated from the amplification of reference gene primers within the assay. Sequence reads were collapsed and filtered to measure the absolute abundance of every unique TCRbeta CDR3 rearrangement. Productive Simpson clonality was computed per sample as the square root of Simpson's diversity index over productive rearrangements. Drawn from immuneACCESS, this table holds only the in-frame rearrangements with V and J called that TCRdb kept. Clones are partly lost; checked studies trace under half to an unresolved V gene and leave the rest unexplained. Clonal size and the V and J genes are those of that table, whereas D and trimming came from the DNA. The sample records a few hundred thousand clones, roughly 90% of which are singletons. About 0.86% of the sample rests with the top ten.

The chain links TRBV3-1 (or the pseudogene TRBV3-2) with TRBJ1-1, with no D gene named confidently. The sequence derives from a woman in her thirties or forties who had been exposed to COVID-19. The sample was PBMCs or T cells enriched from blood (not recorded which). Here is the DNA: TGTGCCAGCAGCCGCTCCGGGAGCAAGAACACTGAAGCTTTCTTT. The translation is CASSRSGSKNTEAFF.